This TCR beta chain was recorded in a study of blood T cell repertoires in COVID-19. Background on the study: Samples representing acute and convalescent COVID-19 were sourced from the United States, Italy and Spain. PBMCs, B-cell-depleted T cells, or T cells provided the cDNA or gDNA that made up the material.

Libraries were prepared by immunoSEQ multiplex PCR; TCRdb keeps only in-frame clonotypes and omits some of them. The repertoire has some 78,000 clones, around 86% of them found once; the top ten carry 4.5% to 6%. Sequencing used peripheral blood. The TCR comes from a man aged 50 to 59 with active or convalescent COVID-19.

CDR3 sequence reads: CASSELEGAGETQYF. CDR3 nucleotide sequence: TGTGCCAGCAGTGAACTCGAGGGGGCAGGGGAGACCCAGTACTTC. The rearrangement links TRBV2 to TRBJ2-5, with 7 bases identical to TRBD1. Germline lookup yields CDR1 SNHLY and CDR2 FYNNEI. The CDR3 consists of 15 residues. V was pared by 2 bases and J by 5 bases, with 8 bases of the junction left unmatched.